These 18 T cell receptor beta chains originate from one sample sequenced in a study of blood T cell repertoires in COVID-19. TCRdb's table, derived via immunoSEQ multiplex PCR, lists solely in-frame clones and lacks some. The repertoire consists of around 200,000 clones, with 84% occurring once and the leading ten covering 6.5% to 8.5%. Sequences were obtained from peripheral blood. Receptors originate from a human donor in a cohort sampled during active COVID-19.

V is TRBV4-1 and J is TRBJ2-3; 8 bases are a match to TRBD2. The V segment lost 1 base and the J segment 2 bases; nucleotides outside the gene matches: 11. This CDR3 is 18 amino acids long. Per germline, CDR1 MGHRA and CDR2 YSYEKL. The CDR3 sequence: CASSQASWERGTTDTQYF. Written as DNA, the CDR3 is TGCGCCAGCAGCCAAGCCTCCTGGGAGCGGGGGACCACAGATACGCAGTATTTT.

The rearrangement links TRBV6-5 to TRBJ1-1; D may be TRBD1 (6 bases). In germline, CDR1 is MNHEY, CDR2 SVGAGI. The CDR3 covers 13 residues. The V end lost 6 bases, the J end lost 3 bases, and 11 bases lay between the germline ends. The CDR3 spells CASRERQDTEAFF. The CDR3 DNA reads TGTGCCAGCAGGGAGAGACAGGACACTGAAGCTTTCTTT.

The rearrangement joins TRBV7-2 to TRBJ2-3; D may be TRBD2 (6 bases). Per germline, CDR1 SGHTA and CDR2 FQGNSA. Trimming removed 1 base at V and 4 bases at J, with 9 bases between. The CDR3 length is 14 residues. The CDR3 reads CASSLGLGADTQYF. In nucleotides, the CDR3 is TGTGCCAGCAGCTTAGGACTAGGCGCAGATACGCAGTATTTT.

V is TRBV18 and J is TRBJ2-7, with D unclear. The CDR3 is made up of 14 amino acids. The germline V gene has CDR1 KGHSH and CDR2 LQKENI. Trimming left V 4 bases short and J 2 bases short, with 12 bases between. The CDR3 is CASSLQQATYEQYF. Here the CDR3 DNA reads TGTGCCAGCTCACTTCAGCAGGCGACCTACGAGCAGTACTTC.

The chain joins TRBV30 to TRBJ2-5, with 9 bases lining up with TRBD1. Trimming cost V 3 bases and J 10 bases; bases outside gene matches: 12. The CDR3 spans 14 residues. CDR1 is GTSNPN, CDR2 SVGIG, per germline (reference sequence). The CDR3 region has the DNA TGTGCCTGGAGAACGAGCACAGGGGGCCCGGTCCAGTACTTC. Translating gives CAWRTSTGGPVQYF. The full variable domain, its missing parts supplied by reference TRBV30 and TRBJ2-5, is SQTIHQWPATLVQPVGSPLSLECTVEGTSNPNLYWYRQAAGRGLQLLFYSVGIGQISSEVPQNLSASRPQDRQFILSSKKLLLSDSGFYLCAWRTSTGGPVQYFGPGTRLLVL.

This clone was recorded a few times. This sequence joins TRBV30 and TRBJ2-6; perhaps TRBD1 as D (6 bases). Trimming removed 4 bases at V and 2 bases at J, with 9 bases between. CDR1 and CDR2 from the germline V gene are GTSNPN and SVGIG (reference sequence). This CDR3 region has 14 residues. The CDR3 DNA follows: TGTGCCTGGATCAGGGGCCCTGGGGCCAACGTCCTGACTTTC. Its translation: CAWIRGPGANVLTF.

The rearrangement joins TRBV23-1 to TRBJ1-2; no reliable D call. TRBV23-1 is designated an ORF whose function remains uncertain. Deletions cut 2 bases from V and 5 bases from J, with 18 bases between. This CDR3 comprises 16 residues. In DNA, the CDR3 is TGCGCCAGCAGTCAAATCTCCCTGACGGACTTTTATGGCTACACCTTC. This sequence encodes CASSQISLTDFYGYTF.

The chain combines TRBV6-2 or TRBV6-3 with TRBJ2-2; 13 positions match TRBD2. This CDR3 comprises 16 residues. Trimming cost V 6 bases and J 6 bases; bases outside gene matches: 7. CDR1 MNHEY and CDR2 SVGEGT come from the germline V gene. DNA of the CDR3: TGTGCCAGCAGCCAGCCAGGACTAGCGGGGGCCGGGGAGCTGTTTTTT. This codes for CASSQPGLAGAGELFF.

The chain has TRBV10-3 and TRBJ2-3, with TRBD2 identical over 10 bases. This CDR3 has 16 residues. The trim removed 8 bases at V and 4 bases at J, leaving 12 bases unmatched. The germline gives CDR1 ENHRY, CDR2 SYGVKD. The CDR3 DNA follows: TGTGCCATCTCCTTCTCTAGCGGGGGTCTCGCAGATACGCAGTATTTT. This sequence encodes CAISFSSGGLADTQYF.

CDR3 sequence reads: CASSSTGLSTDTQYF. CDR3 DNA: TGCGCCAGCAGCTCCACAGGGCTCAGCACAGATACGCAGTATTTT. V gene TRBV5-1 combines with J gene TRBJ2-3, with a tentative D call TRBD1 (6 bases). Looked up from germline, CDR1 is SGHRS and CDR2 is YFSETQ. V dropped 3 bases and J dropped 0 bases, with 11 bases sitting between them. This CDR3 is built from 15 residues.

The J gene is TRBJ1-1, the V gene TRBV5-1; weak D call: TRBD1 (6 bases). Deletions cut 0 bases from V and 3 bases from J, with 18 bases between. The CDR3 covers 17 residues. Germline V gives CDR1 SGHRS, CDR2 YFSETQ. DNA for the CDR3: TGCGCCAGCAGCTTGGAGGTACAGGGCGGGTTGGACACTGAAGCTTTCTTT. It is translated as CASSLEVQGGLDTEAFF.

The chain combines TRBV7-9 with TRBJ2-7, with D unresolved. The V end was cut by 4 bases, the J end by 3 bases, with 7 bases between. CDR3 length equals 12 residues. The germline V gene has CDR1 SEHNR and CDR2 FQNEAQ (reference sequence). CDR3 region: CASSSLRYEQYF. The DNA for the CDR3 is TGTGCCAGCAGCTCCCTCCGCTACGAGCAGTACTTC.

The chain combines TRBV18 with TRBJ2-7, with 7 bases identical to TRBD2. Germline V gives CDR1 KGHSH, CDR2 LQKENI. The trim removed 2 bases at V and 3 bases at J, leaving 7 bases unmatched. The CDR3 runs 15 residues. The CDR3 sequence: CASSPRAGVNYEQYF. For the CDR3, the DNA is TGTGCCAGCTCACCAAGGGCGGGGGTCAACTACGAGCAGTACTTC.

J is TRBJ1-5 and V is TRBV7-9; 9 positions agree with TRBD1. The CDR3 contains 15 residues. V gave up 5 bases and J gave up 4 bases; unmatched junction bases: 6. CDR1 is SEHNR and CDR2 is FQNEAQ in the germline V gene (reference sequence). CDR3 residues: CASSPPGTGNQPQHF. In nucleotides, the CDR3 is TGTGCCAGCAGCCCCCCGGGGACAGGGAATCAGCCCCAGCATTTT.

The V call is TRBV6-5, the J call TRBJ2-7; 9 bases line up with TRBD1. V trimming: 6 bases; J trimming: 0 bases; junction bases outside the gene matches: 3. The CDR3 has 14 residues. The germline V gene has CDR1 MNHEY and CDR2 SVGAGI. The CDR3 DNA reads TGTGCCAGCAGGGACAGGGGAAGCTCCTACGAGCAGTACTTC. The encoded protein is CASRDRGSSYEQYF.

The V gene is TRBV19, the J gene TRBJ1-2, with 7 nucleotides matching TRBD1. From germline, CDR1 is LNHDA and CDR2 SQIVND (reference sequence). With V trimmed by 5 bases and J by 2 bases, 5 bases remained unmatched. The CDR3 has 14 amino acids. DNA for the CDR3: TGTGCCAGTAGTCTGGACAGGTTAAACTATGGCTACACCTTC. Its translation: CASSLDRLNYGYTF.

The rearrangement links TRBV27 to TRBJ1-5; D gene ambiguous. CDR1 is MNHEY, CDR2 SMNVEV, per germline (reference sequence). V was shortened by 0 bases and J by 7 bases, with 7 bases between the two germline ends. The CDR3 length is 13 residues. The CDR3 here is CASSLSPIQPQHF. CDR3 bases: TGTGCCAGCAGTTTATCCCCTATCCAGCCCCAGCATTTT.

The chain uses TRBV4-1 and TRBJ2-1; 12 bases agree with TRBD2. The J segment lost 3 bases and the V segment lost 4 bases, leaving 10 bases of the junction unmatched. The CDR3 extends over 18 amino acids. Germline V gene data show CDR1 as MGHRA and CDR2 as YSYEKL. In nucleotides, the CDR3 is TGCGCCAGCAGCCCCCAGGCTAGCGGGGGGGCTTTCTACAATGAGCAGTTCTTC. It codes for CASSPQASGGAFYNEQFF.